A single sample gave rise to the 25 T cell receptor beta chains below, sequenced in a study of T cell responses to AZD1222 COVID-19 vaccine. Profiling relied on immunoSEQ multiplex PCR, and the TCRdb table lists in-frame clones only, not all of them. The sample has about 80,000 clones; 80% to 95% are singletons. The sequencing used peripheral blood, collected 28 days after the second AZD1222 dose. These receptors were taken from an adult who received the AZD1222 COVID-19 vaccine.

Written as DNA, the CDR3 is TGCGCCAGCAGTGCAGCGGGCAGCACAGATACGCAGTATTTT. Translation gives CASSAAGSTDTQYF. The chain employs TRBV10-2 and TRBJ2-3; maybe TRBD2 (6 bases). Germline lookup yields CDR1 WSHSY and CDR2 SAAADI. The V end lost 4 bases, the J end lost 0 bases, and 8 bases lay between the germline ends. The CDR3 runs to 14 residues.

The chain combines TRBV6-5 with TRBJ1-1; D is undetermined. CDR1 MNHEY and CDR2 SVGAGI come from the germline V gene. V was shortened by 1 base and J by 1 base, with 10 bases between the two germline ends. The CDR3 consists of 15 residues. The CDR3 loop is CASSYFWGANTEAFF. CDR3 DNA: TGTGCCAGCAGTTACTTTTGGGGTGCGAACACTGAAGCTTTCTTT.

The V and J genes are TRBV5-5 and TRBJ1-5, with D possibly being TRBD1 (5 bases). From germline, CDR1 is SGHKS and CDR2 YYEKEE (reference sequence). V was pared by 4 bases and J by 1 base, with 15 bases between. The CDR3 loop spans 16 amino acids. The CDR3 spells CASSLGHQRSNQPQHF. CDR3 DNA: TGTGCCAGCAGCCTCGGACACCAGAGAAGCAATCAGCCCCAGCATTTT.

CDR3 in amino acids: CASRGRGQETQYF. The DNA for the CDR3 is TGTGCCAGCAGGGGGCGCGGACAAGAGACCCAGTACTTC. The chain recombines TRBV14 with TRBJ2-5, with D possibly being TRBD1 (5 bases). CDR3 length equals 13 residues. The V and J ends lost 6 bases and 2 bases respectively, with 10 bases between them. Germline V lookup: CDR1 SGHDN, CDR2 FVKESK.

In this sample, this clone turned up once. The chain recombines TRBV5-5 with TRBJ1-1; a possible D gene is TRBD1 (5 bases). Germline V gene sequence: CDR1 SGHKS, CDR2 YYEKEE (reference sequence). CDR3 size: 14 residues. V lost 5 bases and J 3 bases, leaving 14 bases between the germline ends. The CDR3 nucleotides read TGTGCCAGCAGTATGGGACGAGGGTACACTGAAGCTTTCTTT. This gives the protein CASSMGRGYTEAFF.

The gene calls are TRBV7-2 and TRBJ1-2; D remains unclear. The CDR3 sequence is 15 residues long. The V and J ends lost 2 bases and 7 bases respectively, with 17 bases between them. Germline loops: CDR1 SGHTA, CDR2 FQGNSA. The CDR3: CASSLTGSNNGGYTF. CDR3 DNA: TGTGCCAGCAGCTTAACGGGTTCTAATAACGGTGGCTACACCTTC.

This rearrangement joins TRBV7-3 to TRBJ2-7; 9 bases are shared with TRBD1. The CDR3 has 17 residues. Trimming took 2 bases from V and 7 from J; bases not matched to a gene: 15. Germline CDR1 SGHTA, CDR2 FQGTGA. This chain's CDR3 is CASSLAPLGQGLREQYF. DNA for the CDR3: TGTGCCAGCAGCTTAGCCCCTCTGGGACAGGGCCTCAGGGAGCAGTACTTC.

This clone has just a few counts. V is TRBV1 and J is TRBJ2-7; the D call in the table, TRBD2, was not verified against the DNA. TRBV1 is a known pseudogene. There are 15 residues in the CDR3. CDR3: CTSSQGLLAGAEQYF. CDR3 bases: TGCACCAGCAGCCAAGGATTACTAGCGGGAGCCGAGCAGTACTTC.

The chain joins TRBV3-1 (or the pseudogene TRBV3-2) to TRBJ2-5; D is unresolved. Germline values: CDR1 LGHDT, CDR2 YNNKEL (reference sequence). With 1 base removed from V and 4 bases from J, the gap between germline ends came to 10 bases. This CDR3 comprises 14 residues. CDR3 loop: CASSQVSPGETQYF. DNA for the CDR3: TGTGCCAGCAGCCAAGTTTCTCCGGGAGAGACCCAGTACTTC.

The V and J genes are TRBV20-1 and TRBJ2-7; no clear D. Trimming removed 3 bases at V and 0 bases at J, with 12 bases between. The CDR3 consists of 14 residues. Germline V gene data show CDR1 as DFQATT and CDR2 as SNEGSKA (reference sequence). The CDR3 reads CSASSQWSSYEQYF. The CDR3 nucleotides are TGCAGTGCTAGTTCCCAATGGAGCTCCTACGAGCAGTACTTC.

The chain couples TRBV28 to TRBJ2-3; D is possibly TRBD2 (6 bases). There are 14 residues in the CDR3. V dropped 4 bases and J dropped 4 bases, with 12 bases sitting between them. Germline CDR1 reads MDHEN; CDR2 reads SYDVKM. The CDR3 DNA sequence: TGTGCCAGCAGTTCCCCGGGGGAGGCAGATACGCAGTATTTT. This codes for CASSSPGEADTQYF.

J is TRBJ2-1 and V is TRBV5-1; TRBD2 is a possible D gene (5 bases). This CDR3 has 14 amino acids. The V gene lost 7 bases and the J gene lost 9 bases, with 20 bases spanning the gap. Looked up from germline, CDR1 is SGHRS and CDR2 is YFSETQ. The CDR3 sequence: CASGPRPGMGEQFF. The DNA of the CDR3 is TGCGCCAGCGGACCTCGACCCGGGATGGGTGAGCAGTTCTTC.

The table lists this clone with a few counts. The chain recombines TRBV19 with TRBJ2-5; no clear D. CDR3 length: 13 residues. Germline CDR1 is LNHDA and CDR2 is SQIVND (reference sequence). With 4 bases removed from V and 1 base from J, the gap between germline ends came to 7 bases. The CDR3 DNA reads as TGTGCCAGTAGTAAAGCAGTCCAAGAGACCCAGTACTTC. As protein: CASSKAVQETQYF.

The V and J genes are TRBV29-1 and TRBJ2-3, with 8 nucleotides matching TRBD2. Germline CDR1 SQVTM, CDR2 ANQGSEA. The V and J ends lost 4 bases and 2 bases, in that order; junction bases with no gene match: 11. The length of the CDR3 is 16 residues. The CDR3 bases are TGCAGCGTTGCCGGACTAGCAGAGTCCTACACAGATACGCAGTATTTT. Protein: CSVAGLAESYTDTQYF.

This chain uses TRBV6-6 with TRBJ2-3; 7 nucleotides match TRBD2. V lost 2 bases and J lost 7; bases outside the gene matches: 6. This CDR3 spans 14 amino acids. Germline lookup yields CDR1 MNHNY and CDR2 SVGAGI (reference sequence). The chain's CDR3 is CASSYASSGNTQYF. CDR3 DNA sequence: TGTGCCAGCAGTTACGCGTCTAGCGGTAATACGCAGTATTTT.

The chain employs TRBV27 and TRBJ2-2; a possible D gene is TRBD1 (6 bases). From germline, CDR1 is MNHEY and CDR2 SMNVEV (reference sequence). Trimming stripped 8 bases from V and 5 bases from J, with 12 bases between. The CDR3 runs to 13 residues. The CDR3 DNA reads as TGTGCCAGCCTACAGGGCTGGACCGGGGAGCTGTTTTTT. Translating it yields CASLQGWTGELFF.

This clone has a single count. The chain uses TRBV7-2 and TRBJ2-7; 15 bases match TRBD2. Germline V gene data show CDR1 as SGHTA and CDR2 as FQGNSA. V shed 3 bases and J 4 bases; nucleotides not matched to a gene: 4. CDR3 length: 16 residues. This chain's CDR3 is CASSLGLAGGGYEQYF. DNA of the CDR3: TGTGCCAGCAGCTTGGGACTAGCGGGAGGAGGGTACGAGCAGTACTTC.

V usage is TRBV4-3 and J usage is TRBJ2-2; TRBD2 agrees at 10 bases. Germline CDR1 reads LGHNA; CDR2 reads YSLEER. The V segment lost 1 base and the J segment 6 bases; nucleotides outside the gene matches: 2. The CDR3 consists of 15 residues. CDR3 in DNA: TGCGCCAGCAGCCAAGGGACTAGCGGAGCCGGGGAGCTGTTTTTT. This gives the protein CASSQGTSGAGELFF.

This clone was recorded only once. The V gene is TRBV28, the J gene TRBJ1-6, with D possibly matching TRBD1 (5 bases). V was shortened by 4 bases and J by 7 bases, with 14 bases between the two germline ends. There are 15 residues in the CDR3. CDR1 and CDR2 from the germline V gene are MDHEN and SYDVKM. The CDR3 protein is CASSSRTSLNSPLHF. Here the CDR3 DNA reads TGTGCCAGCAGTTCCCGGACAAGTCTCAATTCACCCCTCCACTTT.

The chain uses TRBV7-2 and TRBJ1-2; D ambiguous. Germline V lookup: CDR1 SGHTA, CDR2 FQGNSA. The CDR3 totals 19 residues. The ends were cut back, 2 bases at V and 8 bases at J, with 30 bases in the middle. In DNA, the CDR3 is TGTGCCAGCAGCTTAACTGGTCTTGTGGACTCAGTGGGGTATGGCGGCTACACCTTC. Translation gives CASSLTGLVDSVGYGGYTF. Together with reference TRBV7-2 and TRBJ1-2, the CDR3 gives the full variable domain: GAGVSQSPSNKVTEKGKDVELRCDPISGHTALYWYRQSLGQGLEFLIYFQGNSAPDKSGLPSDRFSAERTGGSVSTLTIQRTQQEDSAVYLCASSLTGLVDSVGYGGYTFGSGTRLTVV.

The rearrangement links TRBV5-1 to TRBJ2-1; D unclear. The CDR3 runs to 15 residues. Looked up from germline, CDR1 is SGHRS and CDR2 is YFSETQ. V lost 4 bases and J 1 base, leaving 12 bases between the germline ends. CDR3 loop: CASSQGPGSYNEQFF. The CDR3 nucleotides read TGCGCCAGCAGCCAAGGACCTGGGTCCTACAATGAGCAGTTCTTC.

The J gene is TRBJ1-4, the V gene TRBV12-3 or TRBV12-4; D remains unclear. CDR3 length: 12 amino acids. Trimming took 2 bases from V and 9 from J, leaving 7 bases between them. CDR3 DNA: TGTGCCAGCAGTTTAAGTCGCAAAAAACTGTTTTTT. Translating it yields CASSLSRKKLFF.

This clone occurred once. This chain uses TRBV2 with TRBJ2-5, with unresolved D. Looked up from germline, CDR1 is SNHLY and CDR2 is FYNNEI. CDR3 length equals 11 residues. The V end lost 1 base, the J end lost 7 bases, and 4 bases lay between the germline ends. CDR3 sequence: CASSEVGTQYF. The CDR3 DNA is TGTGCCAGCAGTGAAGTCGGGACCCAGTACTTC.

CDR3 nucleotide sequence: TGTGCCAGCAGCGGTCCGGGACAGGGTCCCAATCAGCCCCAGCATTTT. Residues: CASSGPGQGPNQPQHF. The chain combines TRBV9 with TRBJ1-5, with TRBD1 matching over 9 bases. The CDR3 runs to 16 residues. Per germline, CDR1 SGDLS and CDR2 YYNGEE. With V trimmed by 3 bases and J by 3 bases, 7 bases remained unmatched.

This clone occurred once. This sequence joins TRBV19 and TRBJ2-7; D is possibly TRBD1 (7 bases). V was shortened by 4 bases and J by 2 bases, with 18 bases between the two germline ends. There are 16 residues in the CDR3. Looked up from germline, CDR1 is LNHDA and CDR2 is SQIVND (reference sequence). Here the CDR3 reads CASSRGGLGQPYEQYF. The DNA for the CDR3 is TGTGCCAGTAGTAGGGGAGGCTTGGGACAGCCCTACGAGCAGTACTTC.